This entry lists 7 T cell receptor beta chains sequenced from one sample in a study of PD-1 blockade in classical Hodgkin lymphoma. Profiled with immunoSEQ multiplex PCR; TCRdb holds only in-frame clones, not every one. Of 30,000 to 45,000 clones in the sample, about 89% were seen once. Relapse after autologous stem cell transplantation occurred in every patient, and brentuximab vedotin exposure varied. The source material was peripheral blood mononuclear cells (PBMCs), sampled at baseline. All receptors come from a human donor with classical Hodgkin lymphoma.

The genes are TRBV4-1 and TRBJ1-3, with D possibly matching TRBD1 (5 bases). The germline V gene encodes CDR1 MGHRA and CDR2 YSYEKL. The CDR3 has 15 amino acids. The V end was cut by 0 bases, the J end by 7 bases, with 13 bases between. The CDR3 spells CASSQDSARVNTIYF. The CDR3 DNA reads TGCGCCAGCAGCCAAGATAGTGCCAGGGTGAACACCATATATTTT.

This chain links TRBV6-1 with TRBJ1-3, with D perhaps matching TRBD1 (5 bases). Between the trimmed V and J ends, which lost 9 bases and 6 bases, there was a span of 12 bases. Germline CDR1 reads MNHNS; CDR2 reads SASEGT. This CDR3 comprises 12 residues. CDR3 sequence: CARSGLLNTIYF. CDR3 sequence (DNA): TGTGCCAGGTCGGGGCTATTAAACACCATATATTTT.

This clone was recorded a few times. V gene TRBV28 combines with J gene TRBJ1-2; 9 nucleotides match TRBD1. Germline CDR1 is MDHEN and CDR2 is SYDVKM. The CDR3 consists of 15 residues. The trim removed 7 bases at V and 4 bases at J, leaving 10 bases unmatched. CDR3 region: CASTAQDRGSYGYTF. CDR3 DNA: TGTGCCAGCACCGCCCAGGACAGGGGATCCTATGGCTACACCTTC.

This clone was counted once. CDR3 loop: CASSPLLWADYGYTF. CDR3 DNA sequence: TGTGCCAGCAGCCCTCTGTTGTGGGCCGACTATGGCTACACCTTC. The chain joins TRBV7-2 to TRBJ1-2, with unresolved D. The CDR3 contains 15 residues. V was trimmed by 5 bases and J by 3 bases, leaving 16 bases between them. CDR1 and CDR2 (germline): SGHTA, FQGNSA.

The J gene is TRBJ2-2, the V gene TRBV9; D ambiguous. V was clipped by 1 base and J by 3 bases, with 7 bases between them. The CDR3 sequence is 14 residues long. CDR1 SGDLS and CDR2 YYNGEE come from the germline V gene. The CDR3 loop reads CASSVLGYTGELFF. CDR3 bases: TGTGCCAGCAGCGTACTGGGCTACACCGGGGAGCTGTTTTTT.

In this sample, this clone turned up a few times. J is TRBJ1-1 and V is TRBV5-1; tentative D call: TRBD1 (6 bases). Trimming took off 2 bases at V and 3 bases at J, with 14 bases between the two ends. This CDR3 has 15 residues. Germline V gene sequence: CDR1 SGHRS, CDR2 YFSETQ. The CDR3 spells CASSFGGLGDTEAFF. The CDR3 coding sequence is TGCGCCAGCAGCTTTGGGGGGCTCGGGGACACTGAAGCTTTCTTT.

This sequence joins TRBV19 and TRBJ1-5; TRBD1 aligns across 9 bases. V shed 6 bases and J 4 bases; nucleotides not matched to a gene: 10. Germline-derived CDR1 and CDR2 are LNHDA and SQIVND (reference sequence). The CDR3 contains 16 residues. Written as DNA, the CDR3 is TGTGCCAGTAGGCCACCGGGACAGGGATATAATCAGCCCCAGCATTTT. It specifies CASRPPGQGYNQPQHF.